Below, 30 T cell receptor beta chains from the same sample are listed, as sequenced in a study of OX40 agonist ivuxolimab in advanced cancers. The method was the immunoSEQ multiplex PCR assay. Imported from immuneACCESS, the table was reduced by TCRdb to in-frame sequences with V and J called. These copies leave out some clones; in studies compared against another copy, an unresolved V gene accounts for under half, and the cause of the remainder is not known. For this sample the table gives some 59,000 clones, of which about 79% were detected only once. The ten largest make up 2.4% of the sample. Sample: CD4+ or CD8+ T cells sorted from blood, taken in a trial of the OX40 agonist ivuxolimab. The origin of the receptors is an adult with an advanced solid tumor such as melanoma, head and neck, liver or kidney cancer.

In DNA, the CDR3 is TGTGCCAGCAGTGAGTTGGGAGGGAACACTGAAGCTTTCTTT. It is translated as CASSELGGNTEAFF. V and J are TRBV2 and TRBJ1-1; D is undetermined. V was pared by 3 bases and J by 1 base, with 9 bases between. CDR1 and CDR2 from the germline V gene are SNHLY and FYNNEI. The CDR3 runs to 14 residues. The variable domain in full, with the rest retrieved from reference TRBV2 and TRBJ1-1, is EPEVTQTPSHQVTQMGQEVILRCVPISNHLYFYWYRQILGQKVEFLVSFYNNEISEKSEIFDDQFSVERPDGSNFTLKIRSTKLEDSAMYFCASSELGGNTEAFFGQGTRLTVV.

The V call is TRBV6-5, the J call TRBJ1-6, with TRBD1 identical over 7 bases. CDR3 length equals 15 residues. Trimming took 2 bases from V and 8 from J; bases not matched to a gene: 6. Germline lookup yields CDR1 MNHEY and CDR2 SVGAGI. CDR3 DNA sequence: TGTGCCAGCAGTTACCCTTCCCAGGGGGATTCACCCCTCCACTTT. Amino acids: CASSYPSQGDSPLHF.

V gene TRBV10-3 combines with J gene TRBJ2-3; possibly TRBD2 for D (6 bases). Per germline, CDR1 ENHRY and CDR2 SYGVKD. V was clipped by 5 bases and J by 5 bases, with 8 bases between them. The CDR3 length is 12 residues. The CDR3 DNA follows: TGTGCCATCAGTTCGGAGGGAGATACGCAGTATTTT. Translating gives CAISSEGDTQYF.

This clone has just a few counts. An end of the junction differs from the germline gene, which may be a read error. CDR3 residues: CASSQPKGETASTDTQYF. CDR3 DNA: TGTGCTAGCAGCCAACCAAAAGGGGAAACCGCTAGCACAGATACGCAGTATTTT. V usage is TRBV7-7 and J usage is TRBJ2-3; the D gene is possibly TRBD1 (5 bases). Germline lookup yields CDR1 SSHAT and CDR2 FNYEAQ (reference sequence). The CDR3 consists of 18 residues.

The chain uses TRBV7-2 and TRBJ1-3; a possible D gene is TRBD1 (6 bases). The CDR3 is made up of 17 amino acids. V was pared by 4 bases and J by 0 bases, with 16 bases between. The germline CDR1 and CDR2 sequences are SGHTA and FQGNSA. The CDR3 DNA reads TGTGCCAGCAGCTACACCGGGACACCTAGCTCTGGAAACACCATATATTTT. This gives the protein CASSYTGTPSSGNTIYF.

The rearrangement links TRBV5-6 to TRBJ2-7, with 8 bases identical to TRBD1. Per germline, CDR1 SGHDT and CDR2 YYEEEE. The CDR3 is made up of 12 amino acids. With V trimmed by 3 bases and J by 5 bases, 1 base remained unmatched. This CDR3 reads CASSWTGNEQYF. The CDR3 region has the DNA TGTGCCAGCAGCTGGACAGGGAACGAGCAGTACTTC.

V is TRBV28 and J is TRBJ2-5, with TRBD2 as a possible D gene (6 bases). The germline V gene has CDR1 MDHEN and CDR2 SYDVKM. This CDR3 region has 16 residues. V was pared by 6 bases and J by 2 bases, with 19 bases between. The chain's CDR3 is CASRSRGGLSQETQYF. In DNA, the CDR3 is TGTGCCAGCAGATCTAGGGGAGGCCTCTCTCAAGAGACCCAGTACTTC.

The CDR3 protein is CASSLRDSYGYTF. In DNA, the CDR3 is TGTGCCAGCTCACTCCGGGACAGCTATGGCTACACCTTC. The chain employs TRBV18 and TRBJ1-2; 7 positions agree with TRBD1. Germline trimming cut 4 bases from V and 4 bases from J; bases unmatched to any gene: 3. The CDR3 consists of 13 residues. Looked up from germline, CDR1 is KGHSH and CDR2 is LQKENI.

J is TRBJ1-2 and V is TRBV18; no firm D call. The germline CDR1 and CDR2 sequences are KGHSH and LQKENI. CDR3 length: 14 amino acids. Trimming removed 2 bases from V and 6 bases from J, with 13 bases in between. DNA of the CDR3: TGTGCCAGCTCACCAAGGGAAAGTAAGGATGGCTACACCTTC. Its protein is CASSPRESKDGYTF.

The chain employs TRBV7-2 and TRBJ1-5; the D gene is possibly TRBD1 (5 bases). The CDR3 runs 15 residues. Trimming cost V 1 base and J 5 bases, with 12 bases left between them. The germline V gene has CDR1 SGHTA and CDR2 FQGNSA. The CDR3, as DNA: TGTGCCAGCAGCTTAGTAGGGGCCGCATATCAGCCCCAGCATTTT. Translating gives CASSLVGAAYQPQHF.

This chain uses TRBV11-2 with TRBJ1-4, with TRBD1 identical over 9 bases. The J segment lost 7 bases and the V segment lost 5 bases, leaving 5 bases of the junction unmatched. The germline gives CDR1 SGHAT, CDR2 FQNNGV. This CDR3 is 14 amino acids long. The CDR3 sequence: CASSLDRGVEKLFF. The CDR3 coding sequence is TGTGCCAGCAGCCTGGACAGGGGCGTTGAAAAACTGTTTTTT.

The V call is TRBV2, the J call TRBJ2-7; possible D gene TRBD2, 5 bases. The CDR3 loop spans 14 amino acids. Germline CDR1 and CDR2: SNHLY and FYNNEI. Deletions cut 2 bases from V and 7 bases from J, with 15 bases between. The CDR3 region is CASSENGRTGEQYF. The CDR3 bases are TGTGCCAGCAGTGAAAACGGACGGACGGGGGAGCAGTACTTC.

The chain has TRBV5-1 and TRBJ2-7; 8 bases line up with TRBD1. There are 16 residues in the CDR3. V lost 4 bases, J lost 0 bases, and 9 bases stayed unmatched. Germline CDR1 and CDR2: SGHRS and YFSETQ. CDR3 region: CASSPIRGQDSYEQYF. The CDR3 nucleotides are TGCGCCAGCAGCCCAATAAGGGGACAGGACTCCTACGAGCAGTACTTC.

The chain links TRBV5-1 to TRBJ1-1; possible D gene TRBD1, 5 bases. The V gene's germline CDR1 is SGHRS and CDR2 YFSETQ. V lost 2 bases and J 2 bases, leaving 10 bases between the germline ends. The CDR3 is made up of 14 amino acids. CDR3 DNA sequence: TGCGCCAGCAGCTTACAACAGGAAAACACTGAAGCTTTCTTT. Translated: CASSLQQENTEAFF.

The V and J genes are TRBV5-1 and TRBJ1-2; no firm D call. The CDR3 is 14 amino acids. Trimming took 0 bases from V and 2 from J, leaving 8 bases between them. The germline V gene has CDR1 SGHRS and CDR2 YFSETQ. CDR3 nucleotides: TGCGCCAGCAGCTTGGATCTGAGAAACTATGGCTACACCTTC. It specifies CASSLDLRNYGYTF.

CDR3 in amino acids: CASSWQHASGNTIYF. The CDR3 bases are TGTGCCAGCAGTTGGCAGCATGCCTCTGGAAACACCATATATTTT. The chain has TRBV9 and TRBJ1-3; D remains unclear. The CDR3 loop spans 15 amino acids. V lost 5 bases and J 0 bases, leaving 12 bases between the germline ends. Germline V lookup: CDR1 SGDLS, CDR2 YYNGEE.

This chain links TRBV5-5 with TRBJ1-1; D unclear. V lost 1 base, J lost 2 bases, and 6 bases lay in between. The CDR3 is 13 residues long. In germline, CDR1 is SGHKS, CDR2 YYEKEE (reference sequence). CDR3 bases: TGTGCCAGCAGCTTGAGTACTAACACTGAAGCTTTCTTT. Protein: CASSLSTNTEAFF.

The V call is TRBV19, the J call TRBJ1-3; D is unresolved. Trimming took off 6 bases at V and 2 bases at J, with 17 bases between the two ends. Germline loops: CDR1 LNHDA, CDR2 SQIVND (reference sequence). The CDR3 extends over 16 amino acids. CDR3: CASRGREPLTGNTIYF. Here the CDR3 DNA reads TGTGCCAGTAGAGGTCGGGAGCCCTTGACTGGAAACACCATATATTTT.

The CDR3, as DNA: TGTGCCAGCAGCTTAGGTGTGACCTACAATGAGCAGTTCTTC. It translates to CASSLGVTYNEQFF. V gene TRBV28 combines with J gene TRBJ2-1; D not resolved. Trimming left V 6 bases short and J 2 bases short, with 11 bases between. CDR3 length: 14 amino acids. CDR1 and CDR2 (germline): MDHEN, SYDVKM.

This sequence joins TRBV5-3 and TRBJ1-1, with a tentative D call TRBD1 (6 bases). TRBV5-3 is labeled an ORF, and its function is uncertain. The V and J ends lost 3 bases and 7 bases respectively, with 16 bases between them. The CDR3 contains 14 residues. The CDR3 DNA follows: TGTGCCAGAAGCTCAGGGTCGATAGGGGGTGAAGCTTTCTTT. It codes for CARSSGSIGGEAFF.

The CDR3 sequence is CASSPPLAGGTPQYF. The CDR3 bases are TGTGCCAGTAGTCCCCCCCTAGCGGGGGGTACTCCCCAGTACTTC. J is TRBJ2-5 and V is TRBV19; 11 bases are a match to TRBD2. In germline, CDR1 is LNHDA, CDR2 SQIVND (reference sequence). The CDR3 consists of 15 residues. The V segment lost 5 bases and the J segment 9 bases; nucleotides outside the gene matches: 11.

The genes are TRBV7-8 and TRBJ1-1; no reliable D call. The CDR3 spans 14 residues. Per the germline V gene, CDR1 is SGHVS and CDR2 is FQNEAQ. Trimming removed 1 base at V and 11 bases at J, with 17 bases between. This CDR3 reads CASSLGAEVPGAFF. The CDR3 DNA reads as TGTGCCAGCAGCTTAGGGGCCGAGGTCCCCGGTGCTTTCTTT.

The CDR3 bases are TGTGCCAGCAGCCCCTGGGGTGGACAGGGCTACGAGCAGTACTTC. Encoded protein: CASSPWGGQGYEQYF. V usage is TRBV7-9 and J usage is TRBJ2-7; TRBD1 matches at 8 bases. The germline gives CDR1 SEHNR, CDR2 FQNEAQ (reference sequence). V gave up 5 bases and J gave up 3 bases; unmatched junction bases: 9. The CDR3 has 15 residues.

The rearrangement links TRBV2 to TRBJ2-7, with 8 bases aligning to TRBD1. Unmatched junction bases numbered 4, after V lost 8 bases and J lost 7 bases. The CDR3 is 11 amino acids. Germline CDR1 SNHLY, CDR2 FYNNEI. In DNA form, the CDR3 reads TGTGCCAGCCACAGGGGGACGGAGCAGTACTTC. Residues: CASHRGTEQYF.

The rearrangement links TRBV7-8 to TRBJ1-5; D possibly corresponds to TRBD1 (5 bases). V was clipped by 0 bases and J by 6 bases, with 9 bases between them. CDR3 length equals 14 residues. In germline, CDR1 is SGHVS, CDR2 FQNEAQ. The CDR3 DNA reads as TGTGCCAGCAGCTTAGCGCTCAGGGCTCAGCCCCAGCATTTT. Amino acid sequence: CASSLALRAQPQHF.

The chain combines TRBV15 with TRBJ1-1, with D unresolved. The CDR3 loop spans 14 amino acids. Trimming took off 0 bases at V and 4 bases at J, with 9 bases between the two ends. Looked up from germline, CDR1 is LNHNV and CDR2 is YYDKDF (reference sequence). The CDR3 is CATSRDNTATEAFF. The CDR3 bases are TGTGCCACCAGCAGAGATAACACGGCCACTGAAGCTTTCTTT.

The rearrangement uses TRBV2 and TRBJ1-6, with TRBD1 matching 7 bases. Unmatched junction bases numbered 10, after V lost 7 bases and J lost 4 bases. This CDR3 has 16 residues. Germline-derived CDR1 and CDR2 are SNHLY and FYNNEI. In DNA form, the CDR3 reads TGTGCCAGCATGGGGACAGCTGAGCTTTATAATTCACCCCTCCACTTT. It is translated as CASMGTAELYNSPLHF.

The J gene is TRBJ2-1, the V gene TRBV4-1; 9 positions agree with TRBD2. V was clipped by 1 base and J by 6 bases; unmatched bases: 7. Germline-derived CDR1 and CDR2 are MGHRA and YSYEKL. The CDR3 has 16 residues. The CDR3 nucleotides read TGCGCCAGCAGCCAAGTCGCTAGCGGGGTTGCCAATGAGCAGTTCTTC. It translates to CASSQVASGVANEQFF.

This clone was recorded only once. This rearrangement joins TRBV6-1 to TRBJ2-7, with unresolved D. The CDR3 consists of 11 residues. V dropped 5 bases and J dropped 4 bases, with 6 bases sitting between them. In germline, CDR1 is MNHNS, CDR2 SASEGT. DNA of the CDR3: TGTGCCAGCAGTAACCGTTACGAGCAGTACTTC. Amino acids: CASSNRYEQYF.

This clone has just one count. The CDR3 loop is CASSGPRVETQYF. The CDR3 DNA sequence: TGTGCCAGCAGCGGGCCCCGCGTGGAGACCCAGTACTTC. The chain recombines TRBV11-2 with TRBJ2-5; D gene uncertain. Germline CDR1 reads SGHAT; CDR2 reads FQNNGV. The CDR3 sequence is 13 residues long. V lost 5 bases to trimming and J lost 5 bases, with 12 bases between them.